This T cell receptor (beta chain) was recovered during a study of blood T cell repertoires in COVID-19 (dated by TCRdb to 2020 to 2022). Describing the broader study: Samples covering the acute and convalescent phases of COVID-19 were provided by collaborators in the United States, Italy and Spain. The material from the prospective study consisted of cDNA or gDNA derived from T cells, B-cell-depleted T cells, or PBMCs. The dataset comprised deeply sampled blood TCRbeta repertoires from subjects exposed to, actively infected with, or recovered from COVID-19. A freely available public database, intended as a resource for researchers studying the immune response to SARS-CoV-2, is where the repertoires were released. The samples were drawn from two sources: the first 160 participants of the ongoing ImmuneRACE study, and 1,254 subjects contributed by 6 global collaborators. A de-identified subject ID, COVID-19 status, age in years and sex were almost always included in the sample metadata. Where available, HLA class I and class II types were obtained from metadata supplied by the sample provider rather than from assay-based typing.

Each collaborating institution followed its own protocols to collect whole blood in K2EDTA tubes. For TCRbeta analysis, collaborators shipped samples in one of three forms: frozen whole blood, isolated PBMCs, or DNA extracted from either of those sample types. TCRbeta CDR3 regions were amplified from genomic DNA by means of the immunoSEQ Assay, a bias-controlled multiplex PCR. The published analysis was carried out like this. The number of nucleated cells in each sample was estimated from the amplification of reference gene primers within the assay. To quantify the absolute abundance of each unique TCRbeta CDR3 rearrangement, sequence reads were collapsed and filtered. For each sample, productive Simpson clonality was calculated as the square root of Simpson's diversity index across productive rearrangements. The table comes from immuneACCESS by way of TCRdb, which keeps in-frame sequences with V and J called. Part of the clones is missing from these tables; in studies checked, under half for an unresolved V gene and the rest for unknown reasons. V, J and clone size reflect that table, while D and trimming were determined from the DNA. This sample holds 250,000 or so clones; roughly 88% were observed only once. The ten biggest clones cover about 12% of the sample.

Overall study outcomes, separate from this receptor: The amount of clinical and demographic metadata varied by source and participant and was provided uncurated.

On this clone: This clone's antigen is unknown. Within one base of it there is no much larger clone, and no base qualities were kept.

The cysteine opens and the phenylalanine closes a CDR3 of 11 amino acids. The DNA shown is the 33-base CDR3, in frame from base 1. The germline V gene encodes CDR1 SQVTM and CDR2 ANQGSEA. The V and J ends are trimmed by 7 bases and 4 bases, leaving 10 bases between them. Recombination linked TRBV29-1 to TRBJ1-2; tentative D gene TRBD1, with 6 bases matching. This clonotype was sampled from a man older than 75 with acute or convalescent COVID-19. Sample: peripheral blood. The CDR3 protein: CSGSDSYGYTF. DNA sequence: TGCAGCGGTTCGGACAGCTATGGCTACACCTTC.